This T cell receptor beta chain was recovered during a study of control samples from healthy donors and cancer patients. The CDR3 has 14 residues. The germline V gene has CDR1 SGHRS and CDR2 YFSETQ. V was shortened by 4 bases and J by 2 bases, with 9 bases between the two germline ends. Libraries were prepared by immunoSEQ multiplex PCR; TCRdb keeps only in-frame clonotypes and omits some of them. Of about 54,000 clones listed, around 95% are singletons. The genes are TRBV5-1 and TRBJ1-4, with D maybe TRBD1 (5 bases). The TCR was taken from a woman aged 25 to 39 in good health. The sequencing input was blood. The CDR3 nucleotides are TGCGCCAGCAGCGTGTGGGGGACTAATGAAAAACTGTTTTTT. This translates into CASSVWGTNEKLFF.